The 4 T cell receptor beta chains presented below share a single source sample, sequenced in a study of T cell clones after liver transplantation. The repertoire was sequenced with immunoSEQ multiplex PCR; TCRdb's copy has only in-frame clones and lacks some. Of 45,000 to 55,000 clones listed, roughly 80% are singletons. Sample: CD4+ T cells from blood, taken before liver transplant. The receptors here all came from a human donor who received a liver transplant.

In DNA form, the CDR3 reads TGTGCCAGCTCACCCCCAGGGGATAATGAGCAGTTCTTC. Translating gives CASSPPGDNEQFF. The rearrangement links TRBV18 to TRBJ2-1; the D gene is possibly TRBD1 (6 bases). CDR3 length: 13 residues. V was trimmed by 3 bases and J by 7 bases, leaving 10 bases between them. CDR1 is KGHSH and CDR2 is LQKENI in the germline V gene.

The chain couples TRBV7-9 to TRBJ1-3, with 7 bases lining up with TRBD1. This CDR3 is 13 amino acids long. Germline V gene data show CDR1 as SEHNR and CDR2 as FQNEAQ (reference sequence). With 8 bases clipped from V and 0 bases from J, the junction kept 1 base outside the gene matches. CDR3 in amino acids: CASHRGSGNTIYF. DNA for the CDR3: TGTGCCAGCCACAGGGGCTCTGGAAACACCATATATTTT.

This chain links TRBV28 with TRBJ2-3, with 9 bases fitting TRBD1. V shed 5 bases, J shed 6 bases, and the junction held 6 bases outside the gene matches. The CDR3 is 14 residues long. Germline CDR1 MDHEN, CDR2 SYDVKM. CDR3 bases: TGTGCCAGCAGTCCACAGGGGGCTGGGGATACGCAGTATTTT. Its translation is CASSPQGAGDTQYF.

This chain links TRBV4-1 with TRBJ2-5; TRBD2 matches 9 bases. The length of the CDR3 is 17 residues. Losses at the gene ends were 2 bases for V and 2 bases for J; bases not matched to a gene: 9. CDR1 is MGHRA, CDR2 YSYEKL, per germline. Written as DNA, the CDR3 is TGCGCCAGCAGCCAACTGGGGAGCGGGGGGAATCAAGAGACCCAGTACTTC. Protein: CASSQLGSGGNQETQYF.